This T cell receptor (beta chain) originates from a study of control samples from healthy donors and cancer patients. The protocol was immunoSEQ multiplex PCR, while the TCRdb copy is restricted to in-frame clones and leaves out a portion. The sample gives 150,000 to 200,000 clones, 70% to 90% of which show up once; around 12% is in the top ten. V was clipped by 2 bases and J by 0 bases; unmatched bases: 10. CDR1 is ENHRY and CDR2 is SYGVKD in the germline V gene. CDR3 length: 17 residues. This chain links TRBV10-3 with TRBJ2-7; 7 bases fit TRBD1. This sequence originates from a man aged 25 to 40 in good health. Sequenced: blood. The CDR3 nucleotides read TGTGCCATCAGTGAGACCTACAGGGGCCGGAGCTCCTACGAGCAGTACTTC. Residues: CAISETYRGRSSYEQYF.